The source of this T cell receptor beta chain is a study of control samples from healthy donors and cancer patients. The germline gives CDR1 SGHDN, CDR2 FVKESK. V lost 5 bases to trimming and J lost 7 bases, with 11 bases between them. This CDR3 is 12 amino acids long. Assay used: immunoSEQ multiplex PCR; TCRdb lists only in-frame clones, some missing. The profile covers about 92,000 clones, with around 80% appearing a single time and around 9.5% taken by the ten largest. The sample consisted of blood. This clonotype was sampled from a woman aged 55-70 years in good health. This chain links TRBV14 with TRBJ2-5, with D unresolved. The CDR3 protein is CASSTETATQYF. The CDR3 nucleotides read TGTGCCAGCAGCACAGAGACCGCGACCCAGTACTTC.